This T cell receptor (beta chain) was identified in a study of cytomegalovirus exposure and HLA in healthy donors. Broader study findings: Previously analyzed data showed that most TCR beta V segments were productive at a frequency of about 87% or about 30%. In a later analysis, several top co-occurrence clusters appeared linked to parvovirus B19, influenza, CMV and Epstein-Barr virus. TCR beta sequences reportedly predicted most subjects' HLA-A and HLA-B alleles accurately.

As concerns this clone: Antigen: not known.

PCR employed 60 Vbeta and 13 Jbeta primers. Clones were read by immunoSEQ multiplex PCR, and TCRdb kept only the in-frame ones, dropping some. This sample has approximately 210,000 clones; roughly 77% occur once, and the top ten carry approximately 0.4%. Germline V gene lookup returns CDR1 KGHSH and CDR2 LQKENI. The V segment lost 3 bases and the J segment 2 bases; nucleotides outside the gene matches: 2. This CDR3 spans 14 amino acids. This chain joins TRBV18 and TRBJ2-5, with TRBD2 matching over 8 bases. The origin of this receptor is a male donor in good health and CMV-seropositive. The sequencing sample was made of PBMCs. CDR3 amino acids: CASSPGGGQETQYF. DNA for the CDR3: TGTGCCAGCTCACCGGGCGGGGGGCAAGAGACCCAGTACTTC. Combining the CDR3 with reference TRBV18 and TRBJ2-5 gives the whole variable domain NAGVMQNPRHLVRRRGQEARLRCSPMKGHSHVYWYRQLPEEGLKFMVYLQKENIIDESGMPKERFSAEFPKEGPSILRIQQVVRGDSAAYFCASSPGGGQETQYFGPGTRLLVL.